The present T cell receptor beta chain was sequenced within a study of glioma-infiltrating T cells after dendritic cell vaccination. The CDR3 spans 15 residues. Amplification used 60 V beta primers and 13 J beta primers. The protocol was immunoSEQ multiplex PCR, while the TCRdb copy is restricted to in-frame clones and leaves out a portion. The sample holds around 37,000 clones, approximately 82% seen once. This clone was picked up a small number of times. The sample was blood, taken before dendritic cell vaccination. V is TRBV12-2 and J is TRBJ2-6; the table gives TRBD1 as D, unverified against the DNA. TRBV12-2 is assigned pseudogene status. The sequence came from a human donor with glioblastoma. The CDR3: CASRLNTPGANVLTF. The CDR3 DNA reads as TGTGCAAGTCGCTTAAACACCCCTGGGGCCAACGTCCTGACTTTC.